These 28 T cell receptor beta chains were sequenced from one sample in a study of OX40 agonist ivuxolimab in advanced cancers. Sequencing was performed with immunoSEQ multiplex PCR; in TCRdb, only in-frame clones are kept and a portion is missing. Counted here are about 100,000 clones, 70% to 90% occurring once; the ten biggest clones make up around 0.16%. Sequenced material: CD4+ or CD8+ T cells sorted from blood, taken in a trial of the OX40 agonist ivuxolimab. These receptors came from an adult with an advanced solid tumor such as melanoma, head and neck, liver or kidney cancer.

The V call is TRBV7-3, the J call TRBJ1-2; D remains ambiguous. The ends were cut back, 4 bases at V and 7 bases at J, with 13 bases in the middle. This CDR3 has 13 amino acids. Germline loops: CDR1 SGHTA, CDR2 FQGTGA. The CDR3 DNA sequence: TGTGCCAGCAGCTCGGGCCGTGGCGGTGGCTACACCTTC. It encodes CASSSGRGGGYTF.

This clone was detected only once. The chain links TRBV11-2 to TRBJ2-5; TRBD1 matches 9 bases. Germline V gene data show CDR1 as SGHAT and CDR2 as FQNNGV. Germline trimming cut 2 bases from V and 5 bases from J; bases unmatched to any gene: 3. This CDR3 has 14 amino acids. The CDR3 is CASSLNRGLETQYF. The CDR3 bases are TGTGCCAGCAGCTTAAACAGGGGGCTGGAGACCCAGTACTTC.

The chain carries TRBV5-1 and TRBJ2-3; D gene unclear. The CDR3 runs to 15 residues. The V and J ends lost 4 bases and 0 bases respectively, with 12 bases between them. From germline, CDR1 is SGHRS and CDR2 YFSETQ. The CDR3 reads CASSQQSSSTDTQYF. CDR3 nucleotides: TGCGCCAGCAGCCAGCAGTCATCTAGCACAGATACGCAGTATTTT. The whole variable domain, remainder taken from reference TRBV5-1 and TRBJ2-3, is KAGVTQTPRYLIKTRGQQVTLSCSPISGHRSVSWYQQTPGQGLQFLFEYFSETQRNKGNFPGRFSGRQFSNSRSEMNVSTLELGDSALYLCASSQQSSSTDTQYFGPGTRLTVL.

This chain uses TRBV19 with TRBJ2-5; D ambiguous. V was cut by 5 bases and J by 4 bases, with 17 bases left in between. Germline loops: CDR1 LNHDA, CDR2 SQIVND (reference sequence). The CDR3 runs 15 residues. As DNA, the CDR3 is TGTGCCAGTAGTCCACGGCCACCTTTGGTAGAGACCCAGTACTTC. Its translation is CASSPRPPLVETQYF. Full variable domain (missing parts from reference TRBV19 and TRBJ2-5): DGGITQSPKYLFRKEGQNVTLSCEQNLNHDAMYWYRQDPGQGLRLIYYSQIVNDFQKGDIAEGYSVSREKKESFPLTVTSAQKNPTAFYLCASSPRPPLVETQYFGPGTRLLVL.

This rearrangement joins TRBV6-6 to TRBJ1-2; the match to TRBD1 covers 7 bases. V dropped 7 bases and J dropped 4; count of bases not matched to a gene: 12. The CDR3 spans 15 residues. From germline, CDR1 is MNHNY and CDR2 SVGAGI (reference sequence). The CDR3 nucleotides read TGTGCCAGCACCGCCGGGACAGCTATATTCTATGGCTACACCTTC. It is translated as CASTAGTAIFYGYTF.

V usage is TRBV5-1 and J usage is TRBJ2-5, with 9 bases identical to TRBD1. V lost 3 bases, J lost 5 bases, and 8 bases stayed unmatched. Germline CDR1 is SGHRS and CDR2 is YFSETQ. This CDR3 is built from 15 residues. CDR3 in DNA: TGCGCCAGCAGCTCAACAGGGGGCGGAGGGGAGACCCAGTACTTC. This gives the protein CASSSTGGGGETQYF.

The chain carries TRBV7-3 and TRBJ1-1; weak D call: TRBD1 (5 bases). CDR1 SGHTA and CDR2 FQGTGA come from the germline V gene. Trimming stripped 3 bases from V and 5 bases from J, with 10 bases between. The CDR3 is made up of 13 amino acids. CDR3 in DNA: TGTGCCAGCAGCTTGGGGGGGTGGACTGAAGCTTTCTTT. Protein: CASSLGGWTEAFF.

This chain joins TRBV15 and TRBJ2-1; 7 bases agree with TRBD1. This CDR3 is built from 14 residues. V lost 5 bases, J lost 4 bases, and 5 bases stayed unmatched. The germline V gene has CDR1 LNHNV and CDR2 YYDKDF (reference sequence). Written as DNA, the CDR3 is TGTGCCACCAGCGTCCGGGACAGATACAATGAGCAGTTCTTC. This encodes CATSVRDRYNEQFF.

This chain connects TRBV11-2 to TRBJ2-5, with D tentatively TRBD1 (5 bases). Trimming left V 1 base short and J 7 bases short, with 13 bases between. This CDR3 has 14 amino acids. The germline gives CDR1 SGHAT, CDR2 FQNNGV. This chain's CDR3 is CASSLVLDTGTQYF. CDR3 sequence (DNA): TGTGCCAGCAGCTTAGTATTGGACACCGGGACCCAGTACTTC. The entire variable domain, with the rest obtained from reference TRBV11-2 and TRBJ2-5, is as follows: EAGVAQSPRYKIIEKRQSVAFWCNPISGHATLYWYQQILGQGPKLLIQFQNNGVVDDSQLPKDRFSAERLKGVDSTLKIQPAKLEDSAVYLCASSLVLDTGTQYFGPGTRLLVL.

This clone was observed a single time. The chain uses TRBV4-1 and TRBJ2-3, with D unresolved. V was pared by 0 bases and J by 0 bases, with 7 bases between. Germline V CDR1 and CDR2: MGHRA, YSYEKL. The CDR3 is 15 residues long. The CDR3 is CASSQEGRSTDTQYF. Written as DNA, the CDR3 is TGCGCCAGCAGCCAAGAGGGCAGGAGCACAGATACGCAGTATTTT.

V gene TRBV11-2 combines with J gene TRBJ2-1; the D is unclear. This CDR3 contains 12 residues. Trimming took 3 bases from V and 6 from J, leaving 6 bases between them. Looked up from germline, CDR1 is SGHAT and CDR2 is FQNNGV. The CDR3 nucleotides are TGTGCCAGCAGCTTCCAGGTCAATGAGCAGTTCTTC. Translation: CASSFQVNEQFF.

CDR3 amino acids: CASSTLQYSGNTIYF. Written as DNA, the CDR3 is TGTGCCAGCAGCACACTCCAGTACTCTGGAAACACCATATATTTT. The genes are TRBV21-1 and TRBJ1-3. TRBV21-1 is a documented pseudogene. This CDR3 has 15 residues.

V usage is TRBV2 and J usage is TRBJ1-6; TRBD1 matches 7 bases. The germline gives CDR1 SNHLY, CDR2 FYNNEI. V shed 11 bases and J 7 bases; nucleotides not matched to a gene: 5. CDR3 length: 12 amino acids. CDR3 in DNA: TGTGCCGGCCGCAGGGGGAATTCACCCCTCCACTTT. Protein product: CAGRRGNSPLHF.

This chain uses TRBV11-2 with TRBJ1-2; D not certain. Trimming removed 0 bases from V and 2 bases from J, with 7 bases in between. This CDR3 spans 14 amino acids. Germline CDR1 is SGHAT and CDR2 is FQNNGV. The CDR3 protein is CASSLDSANYGYTF. In nucleotides, the CDR3 is TGTGCCAGCAGCTTAGATTCAGCGAACTATGGCTACACCTTC.

The J gene is TRBJ2-7, the V gene TRBV6-1; D not certain. Per the germline V gene, CDR1 is MNHNS and CDR2 is SASEGT. The CDR3 consists of 14 residues. The germline V and J ends were trimmed by 10 bases and 3 bases, with 19 bases remaining between them. The CDR3, as DNA: TGTGCCACCTCTGTCGGAAAAAACATCTACGAGCAGTACTTC. As protein: CATSVGKNIYEQYF.

The chain is built from TRBV5-1 and TRBJ1-5; 9 bases match TRBD1. With 3 bases clipped from V and 6 bases from J, the junction kept 4 bases outside the gene matches. Germline CDR1 reads SGHRS; CDR2 reads YFSETQ. The CDR3 is made up of 14 amino acids. The CDR3 is CASSSGQGGQPQHF. The CDR3 DNA sequence: TGCGCCAGCAGCTCGGGACAGGGAGGTCAGCCCCAGCATTTT.

This chain links TRBV5-8 with TRBJ2-3, with D tentatively TRBD1 or TRBD2 (6 bases each). CDR3 length equals 14 residues. From germline, CDR1 is SGHTS and CDR2 YDEGEE. V was shortened by 4 bases and J by 1 base, with 10 bases between the two germline ends. CDR3 residues: CASSLGGGTDTQYF. The CDR3 DNA reads as TGTGCCAGCAGCCTCGGGGGCGGCACAGATACGCAGTATTTT.

This clone has only a few counts. V is TRBV7-9 and J is TRBJ1-2; D gene ambiguous. CDR3 size: 13 residues. Deletions cut 4 bases from V and 8 bases from J, with 14 bases between. From germline, CDR1 is SEHNR and CDR2 FQNEAQ (reference sequence). CDR3: CASSSRAGYGYTF. The CDR3 DNA follows: TGTGCCAGCAGCTCCCGGGCGGGGTACGGCTACACCTTC. Using reference TRBV7-9 and TRBJ1-2 for the parts outside the CDR3, the full variable domain is DTGVSQNPRHKITKRGQNVTFRCDPISEHNRLYWYRQTLGQGPEFLTYFQNEAQLEKSRLLSDRFSAERPKGSFSTLEIQRTEQGDSAMYLCASSSRAGYGYTFGSGTRLTVV.

The V gene is TRBV11-2, the J gene TRBJ2-3; D is undetermined. The ends were cut back, 1 base at V and 0 bases at J, with 5 bases in the middle. The CDR3 has 14 residues. Germline V gene lookup returns CDR1 SGHAT and CDR2 FQNNGV. This CDR3 is CASSLVGSTDTQYF. Here the CDR3 DNA reads TGTGCCAGCAGCTTAGTTGGCAGCACAGATACGCAGTATTTT.

The DNA of the CDR3 is TGCGCCAGCAGAAAGGGACAGACAACTTCTGGGGCCAACGTCCTGACTTTC. Encoded protein: CASRKGQTTSGANVLTF. This chain links TRBV5-1 with TRBJ2-6; 7 bases fit TRBD1. The CDR3 has 17 amino acids. V trimming: 5 bases; J trimming: 1 base; junction bases outside the gene matches: 9. Per the germline V gene, CDR1 is SGHRS and CDR2 is YFSETQ.

J is TRBJ2-7 and V is TRBV10-3; D is possibly TRBD2 (6 bases). Between the trimmed V and J ends, which lost 4 bases and 7 bases, there was a span of 14 bases. This CDR3 has 13 amino acids. Germline-derived CDR1 and CDR2 are ENHRY and SYGVKD. The CDR3: CAISGGERAEQYF. The CDR3 region has the DNA TGTGCCATCAGTGGGGGGGAACGTGCGGAGCAGTACTTC.

The chain is built from TRBV5-1 and TRBJ2-7; possibly TRBD2 for D (6 bases). CDR1 is SGHRS, CDR2 YFSETQ, per germline. The CDR3 has 16 amino acids. V shed 0 bases and J shed 2 bases, with 15 bases lying between them. The CDR3 is CASSLARLAQTYEQYF. For the CDR3, the DNA is TGCGCCAGCAGCTTGGCCCGGCTAGCGCAGACCTACGAGCAGTACTTC. Full variable domain (outside the CDR3, taken from reference TRBV5-1 and TRBJ2-7): KAGVTQTPRYLIKTRGQQVTLSCSPISGHRSVSWYQQTPGQGLQFLFEYFSETQRNKGNFPGRFSGRQFSNSRSEMNVSTLELGDSALYLCASSLARLAQTYEQYFGPGTRLTVT.

This sequence joins TRBV25-1 and TRBJ1-2; D is undetermined. V was cut by 1 base and J by 0 bases, with 9 bases left in between. CDR1 and CDR2 (germline): MGHDK, SYGVNS. The CDR3 contains 15 residues. CDR3 protein: CASSESTEANYGYTF. CDR3 bases: TGTGCCAGCAGTGAATCAACCGAAGCTAACTATGGCTACACCTTC.

This sequence joins TRBV5-6 and TRBJ2-3, with D perhaps TRBD2 (6 bases). The V end was cut by 0 bases, the J end by 1 base, with 12 bases between. CDR3 length equals 16 residues. Germline V CDR1 and CDR2: SGHDT, YYEEEE. The CDR3 DNA follows: TGTGCCAGCAGCTTGGGTCTCGGGGGAGGCACAGATACGCAGTATTTT. Translated: CASSLGLGGGTDTQYF.

The rearrangement uses TRBV19 and TRBJ1-5; 8 bases are a match to TRBD1. Germline V lookup: CDR1 LNHDA, CDR2 SQIVND (reference sequence). The V gene end was trimmed by 7 bases and the J gene end by 0 bases; junction bases not matched to a gene: 8. This CDR3 is built from 16 residues. CDR3 bases: TGTGCCAGTACTGGACAGGGCAGTTATAGCAATCAGCCCCAGCATTTT. It yields the protein CASTGQGSYSNQPQHF.

The chain recombines TRBV11-3 with TRBJ2-2, with TRBD2 matching 8 bases. V was clipped by 2 bases and J by 5 bases; unmatched bases: 4. This CDR3 contains 15 residues. CDR1 and CDR2 from the germline V gene are SGHNT and YENEEA. Here the CDR3 reads CASSLTGGQTGELFF. DNA of the CDR3: TGTGCCAGCAGCTTAACGGGAGGGCAAACCGGGGAGCTGTTTTTT.

This chain uses TRBV4-1 with TRBJ2-4; unclear D gene. The CDR3 has 15 amino acids. Germline assignment: CDR1 MGHRA and CDR2 YSYEKL. Trimming took 1 base from V and 0 from J, leaving 7 bases between them. The CDR3 DNA reads as TGCGCCAGCAGCCAAGTAGGAGCAGCCAAAAACATTCAGTACTTC. Translation gives CASSQVGAAKNIQYF.

This clone was seen once. The rearrangement uses TRBV19 and TRBJ1-6, with no clear D. Trimming shortened V by 6 bases and J by 5 bases, and 23 bases separated the two germline ends. Germline lookup yields CDR1 LNHDA and CDR2 SQIVND (reference sequence). CDR3 length: 18 amino acids. DNA of the CDR3: TGTGCCAGTAGCAAGGCGCGGGAGTTCGGTATCGATAATTCACCCCTCCACTTT. Protein product: CASSKAREFGIDNSPLHF.